This entry features one T cell receptor beta chain sequence. Enrollees, about 18 to 89 years old, lived in 24 US areas. This entry comes from a study of blood T cell repertoires in COVID-19. Authors' data handling: Estimates of nucleated cell counts were drawn from the amplification of reference gene primers. Using immunoSEQ multiplex PCR, the repertoire was profiled, and TCRdb retains in-frame clones only, with some absent. D and trimming were read from the DNA, whereas the V and J calls and clone size are those reported in that table. The sample carries 330,000 or so clones, more than 85% recorded once. The length of the CDR3 is 16 residues. Per germline, CDR1 SGHAT and CDR2 FQDESV (reference sequence). The trim removed 3 bases at V and 2 bases at J, leaving 8 bases unmatched.

The sequence was collected from a woman in her twenties or thirties who had recovered from COVID-19. The sample taken for sequencing was PBMCs or T cells enriched from blood (not recorded which). The chain combines TRBV11-1 with TRBJ2-3, with 7 nucleotides matching TRBD2. This chain's CDR3 is CASSFDSRDYTDTQYF. DNA for the CDR3: TGTGCCAGCAGCTTTGACAGCCGGGACTACACAGATACGCAGTATTTT.